This T cell receptor beta chain was identified in a study of shared clonotypes between healthy human individuals. Study context: Each donor had three CD4 naive, three CD4 memory, two CD8 naive and one CD8 memory plate.

This CDR3 contains 12 residues. Germline CDR1 SQVTM, CDR2 ANQGSEA. Deletions cut 4 bases from V and 1 base from J, with 7 bases between. As concerns this clone: No antigen is known for it. This same CDR3 is encoded by further DNA sequences in the sample.

Sequenced by immunoSEQ multiplex PCR; TCRdb stores in-frame clones only, minus some. The sample consists of under 1,900,000 clones, 98% of them appearing once. Study results and limitations: For naive CD4 cells, roughly 4.8% of clonotypes were shared across a few donors.

The chain joins TRBV29-1 to TRBJ1-1; D gene ambiguous. The specimen sequenced was naive CD4+ T cells sorted from blood. This sample's subset: CD45RA+ positively selected. This receptor was identified in a man aged 25 to 40 in good health. The CDR3 spells CSVGGGNTEAFF. In DNA, the CDR3 is TGCAGCGTTGGAGGTGGGAACACTGAAGCTTTCTTT. Based on the CDR3 plus reference TRBV29-1 and TRBJ1-1, the full variable domain is SAVISQKPSRDICQRGTSLTIQCQVDSQVTMMFWYRQQPGQSLTLIATANQGSEATYESGFVIDKFPISRPNLTFSTLTVSNMSPEDSSIYLCSVGGGNTEAFFGQGTRLTVV.